This TCR beta chain was sequenced for a study of blood T cell repertoires in COVID-19. About the research overall: Acute-phase and convalescent COVID-19 samples originated in the United States, Italy and Spain. In each case, the material was cDNA or gDNA derived from T cells, B-cell-depleted T cells, or PBMCs.

V was cut by 1 base and J by 3 bases, with 12 bases left in between. The length of the CDR3 is 14 residues. The germline CDR1 and CDR2 sequences are GTSNPN and SVGIG (reference sequence). Data came from immunoSEQ multiplex PCR; TCRdb stores just in-frame clones and leaves some out. Of 270,000 or so clones listed, 80% to 90% are singletons. The rearrangement uses TRBV30 and TRBJ1-1; D gene uncertain. The specimen sequenced was peripheral blood. The TCR sequence derives from a woman aged 40 to 50 who had recovered from COVID-19. This CDR3 reads CAWSAPFRDTEAFF. CDR3 in DNA: TGTGCCTGGAGTGCACCCTTTCGGGACACTGAAGCTTTCTTT. The full variable domain, rest sourced from reference TRBV30 and TRBJ1-1, is SQTIHQWPATLVQPVGSPLSLECTVEGTSNPNLYWYRQAAGRGLQLLFYSVGIGQISSEVPQNLSASRPQDRQFILSSKKLLLSDSGFYLCAWSAPFRDTEAFFGQGTRLTVV.